This paragraph covers one T cell receptor beta chain sequence. What antigen it recognizes has not been identified. Nothing much larger sits one base from this clone, and base qualities are not available. V is cut by 6 bases and J by 2 bases, and the space between the germline ends is 18 bases. Its CDR3 holds 16 amino acids, cysteine through phenylalanine. The sequence is cut down to CDR3 DNA, 48 bases in frame from base 1. Per the germline V gene, SNHLY is the CDR1 and FYNNEI is the CDR2. The library was made by the immunoSEQ multiplex PCR assay. For the multiplex PCR, a mixture combining 60 forward primers for TCR Vbeta segments and 13 reverse primers for TCR Jbeta segments was used. A multiplex PCR assay on genomic DNA amplified the CDR3 region of rearranged TCR beta genes. Amplified TCR beta libraries were sequenced as 87-base-pair reads on the Illumina HiSeq System. In the paper's pipeline: A later analysis counted some 80 million unique TCR beta chains across the 666 repertoires, and 9.5 million to 11 million of these chains were shared by at least two donors. A nearest-neighbor algorithm error-corrected the raw reads and collapsed the reads into unique sequences, merging closely related sequences to remove PCR and sequencing errors. To assign V, D and J gene segments, CDR3 sequences were aligned to IMGT reference sequences. For a sequence to be retained, a match of at least six nucleotides was required to both a V gene segment and a J gene segment. A rearrangement counted as productive if the CDR3 had no stop codons and remained in frame with V and J, and every other rearrangement counted as non-productive. Following IMGT convention, CDR3 was defined as the stretch from the second conserved V-encoded cysteine to the conserved J-encoded phenylalanine. The earlier analysis of 500 to 750 of the donors excluded any sequence lacking an unambiguous match to a single V gene segment. An earlier analysis of roughly 590 of the donors called V segments functional above 56.7% productive rearrangements and segregating when the between-donor standard deviation exceeded 5%. A statistical classification framework was built for diagnosing cytomegalovirus status from the catalog of TCR beta chain sequences. V and J gene assignment, in a later analysis, came from comparing TCR nucleotide sequences with IMGT/GENE-DB human TR gene sequences. Using the TCRdist pipeline, a later analysis assigned CDR3 sequences along with most-parsimonious VDJ recombination scenarios. In a later analysis, each TCR beta chain was defined by its CDR3 amino acid sequence together with its V-gene family, and reads lacking a unique V-gene family were excluded. To address suspected cross-contamination and a sequencing artifact, a later analysis removed around 600 highly shared, low-generation-probability nucleotide sequences. For each public chain, a later analysis derived a clonal expansion index from normalized ranks of inferred template counts within each repertoire. In a later analysis, generation probabilities were computed with a VDJ recombination model fitted to out-of-frame rearrangements, and the resulting probabilities were checked against IGoR. In a later analysis, TCR-TCR, TCR-HLA and TCR-CMV co-occurrence was scored with hypergeometric tests, and a repertoire-size bias correction was applied to TCR pairs. A later analysis estimated false discovery rates by permuting HLA or CMV assignments 20 times. In a later analysis, co-occurring TCRs were grouped using DBSCAN, with TCRdist sequence similarity added in when clustering inside HLA-allele-positive subsets. Co-occurrence clustering excluded repertoires with fewer than 30,000 or more than 120,000 public chains, plus five with anomalous nucleotide sharing. The source is immuneACCESS, and TCRdb retained only in-frame sequences with V and J called. Part of the clones is not carried over; for the studies checked, unresolved V genes explain less than half of this, and the remainder is unexplained. That table is the source of V, J and clone size, and D and trimming were worked out from the DNA. Present in this sample are about 200,000 clones, under 85% of which were seen just once. About 1.7% of the sample comes from the top ten.

The record originates from a study of cytomegalovirus exposure and HLA in healthy donors (dated by TCRdb to 2015 to 2018). Broadly, across the study: An earlier analysis of approximately 640 of the donors reported about 250 Gb of sequence data and roughly 100 million unique TCR beta sequences from about 179 million T cells. About five DR-DQ haplotypes were treated as single units for association and clustering because of strong linkage in the cohort. Class I and class II HLA loci were covered by the typing at four-digit resolution. Using immunosequencing, the study profiled T cell repertoires from about 610 subjects and related those repertoires to cytomegalovirus serostatus. Across about 370 genotyped donors of the cohort, an average of about 240,000 unique TCR beta nucleotide sequences per donor were sequenced, and 15% to 20% of those sequences were non-productive. Every repertoire in the discovery cohort had been generated on one and the same sequencing platform. To study patterns of TCR occurrence, a later analysis re-analyzed previously published TCR beta repertoires from around 670 donors and added high-resolution HLA genotyping. A later genetic analysis used genome-wide SNP genotypes for about 65% of the roughly 700 donors, treating that subset as a discovery cohort. Roughly 300 gigabases of sequencing data and tens of millions of unique TCR sequences were included in an early release covering about 620 HLA-typed donors. Rather than using new phenotypic data, the later analysis identified candidate immune exposures from TCR beta sequences and from how often those sequences occurred across donors. The number of typed donors differed by locus: roughly 629-640 for A, B, C, DRB1 and DQB1; 522 for DQA1; over 600 for DPA1; and 400 to 480 for DPB1. The study combined high-throughput TCR immunosequencing, statistical association of individual TCRs with disease status, and machine learning to predict cytomegalovirus infection status. Along with the approximately 700-subject first cohort, a separate validation cohort of some 130 different subjects was used. Donor age, sex, ethnicity and CMV serostatus were compiled alongside the repertoire data. In an earlier analysis of roughly 540 of the donors, high-throughput TCR beta sequencing was used to judge whether each TCR beta V gene segment behaved as functional or pseudogenic. The study aimed to test whether signatures of past pathogen exposure could be identified by cataloging public T cell receptors. Among the roughly 400 genotyped donors, more than 70% belonged to the genetic ancestry cluster associated with self-reported Caucasian donors. Broad study findings and their caveats: Some IMGT-functional V segments, including TRBV6-2 and TRBV6-3, could not be told apart with the 87-base-pair reads, so those segments were excluded. A later genetic analysis reported fewer N-insertions in productive TCRs among donors in an Asian-associated ancestry cluster than the roughly 720-donor mean. A later analysis found that most CMV-associated TCR beta chains appeared HLA-restricted, with HLA associations seemingly driven largely by CMV exposure. At a false discovery rate of 0.05, a later analysis linked under 20,000 TCR beta sequences to specific HLA alleles. Compared with equally common non-associated chains, HLA-associated TCR beta chains in a later analysis were more clonally expanded and had lower generation probabilities. Sequencing depth was assumed to be roughly uniform across donors in the presence/absence analyses, though that assumption may not hold. Because HLA typing was missing for some donors at each locus, association tests included only the typed subset. In a later genetic analysis, a missense DCLRE1C variant was associated with V-gene and J-gene trimming of TCR beta chains, and the association was replicated in an independent cohort. Because counts were too low, 15 or so rarely observed V segments, including chromosome 9 orphons, were excluded from the earlier analysis of some 590 of the donors. In a later analysis, TCR association rates were found to vary across HLA loci, with the most associated TCRs seen for DRB1 alleles and the fewest for HLA-C alleles. A total of 150 or so TCR beta chains were listed by the study as associated with cytomegalovirus. Linkage disequilibrium might explain the correlated functional status among segregating V segments, but an unknown experimental factor could not be excluded. While some public TCRs were present in many individuals, most TCR sequences turned up only very rarely across donors. A further reported finding was that TCR beta sequences accurately predicted the HLA-A and HLA-B alleles for most subjects in the first cohort. When HLA alleles, especially DR and DQ, strongly co-occurred, TCR associations were difficult to assign to individual alleles. In vitro tests confirmed that a few of the cytomegalovirus-associated TCR beta chains recognize cytomegalovirus antigens. A later analysis reported that several top co-occurrence clusters appeared linked to parvovirus B19, influenza, CMV and Epstein-Barr virus. The authors suggested that the approach could potentially be generalized to other disease states and immunological phenotypes. Only TCR beta chains were sequenced in this cohort, and the absence of alpha or paired-chain data limited detectable features. Cytomegalovirus status was reported to be diagnosed by the classifier with high specificity and sensitivity in both the original and validation cohorts. In an earlier analysis of about 600 of the donors, most TCR beta V segments appeared in productive rearrangements about 87% or about 30% of the time, broadly matching IMGT annotations. Immune exposure information for the cohort was limited to CMV serostatus. A group of highly shared sequence variants was considered likely to be a technical artifact of the sequencing pipeline.

In total, 630 or so healthy bone marrow donors made up the cohort. At the time of sampling, all cohort members were nominally healthy, though unrecorded immune exposures were likely present. The donor was CMV seronegative and was included in the group of over 300 seronegative cohort members. Every donor gave a peripheral blood sample, and the peripheral blood mononuclear cells from that sample were used for TCR beta sequencing. Genomic DNA was extracted from the blood cell samples with the Qiagen DNeasy Blood Extraction Kit. The sequenced material came from PBMCs. The origin of this receptor is a man aged 50 or older in good health and CMV-seronegative. In this chain, TRBV2 is recombined with TRBJ2-3; a tentative D match to TRBD2 spans 5 bases. The CDR3: CASRPSGLRTTDTQYF. The DNA is TGTGCCAGCAGACCATCAGGACTCCGGACCACAGATACGCAGTATTTT.